A single sample gave rise to the 8 T cell receptor beta chains below, sequenced in a study of identifying expanded T cells in peripheral blood (dated by TCRdb to the late 2010s). Libraries came from the immunoSEQ multiplex PCR assay. Imported from immuneACCESS, the table was reduced by TCRdb to in-frame sequences with V and J called. These copies leave out some clones; in studies compared against another copy, an unresolved V gene accounts for under half, and the cause of the remainder is not known. This sample gives about 110,000 clones in total; approximately 90% of them show up just once. Around 15% of the sample is held by the ten biggest clonotypes. The source material was blood. Receptors originate from a person aged 18-69 years in good health.

CDR3 residues: CASSETAGNEKLFF. In DNA form, the CDR3 reads TGTGCCAGCTCGGAGACAGCCGGAAATGAAAAACTGTTTTTT. The chain couples TRBV6-5 to TRBJ1-4; D is possibly TRBD1 (5 bases). Germline assignment: CDR1 MNHEY and CDR2 SVGAGI. The ends were cut back, 8 bases at V and 5 bases at J, with 15 bases in the middle. The CDR3 runs 14 residues.

The V call is TRBV6-1, the J call TRBJ2-5; 9 nucleotides align to TRBD1. This CDR3 contains 14 residues. Germline CDR1 is MNHNS and CDR2 is SASEGT. The V gene end was trimmed by 5 bases and the J gene end by 6 bases; junction bases not matched to a gene: 7. The CDR3 DNA reads TGTGCCAGCAGTCCAACAGGGGGCGCGCAGACCCAGTACTTC. As protein: CASSPTGGAQTQYF.

The chain has TRBV5-4 and TRBJ2-3, with 9 bases fitting TRBD1. V shed 3 bases, J shed 3 bases, and the junction held 8 bases outside the gene matches. This CDR3 comprises 16 residues. The germline V gene has CDR1 SGHNT and CDR2 YYREEE (reference sequence). The CDR3: CASSSAGTGQTDTQYF. CDR3 DNA: TGTGCCAGCAGCTCGGCCGGGACAGGGCAGACAGATACGCAGTATTTT.

CDR3 residues: CASSLSFSGGIFETQYF. The CDR3, as DNA: TGTGCCAGCAGCTTATCCTTTAGCGGGGGCATTTTTGAGACCCAGTACTTC. V and J are TRBV7-2 and TRBJ2-5, with TRBD2 matching 9 bases. V trimming: 2 bases; J trimming: 5 bases; junction bases outside the gene matches: 12. The CDR3 length is 17 residues. Germline V gene data show CDR1 as SGHTA and CDR2 as FQGNSA.

The chain is built from TRBV6-5 and TRBJ1-4; tentatively, D is TRBD1 (5 bases). Trimming took off 0 bases at V and 7 bases at J, with 12 bases between the two ends. This CDR3 contains 15 residues. CDR1 and CDR2 from the germline V gene are MNHEY and SVGAGI. The chain's CDR3 is CASSYSPGRGEKLFF. Here the CDR3 DNA reads TGTGCCAGCAGTTACTCCCCAGGGAGAGGTGAAAAACTGTTTTTT.

The chain employs TRBV9 and TRBJ2-3, with TRBD1 matching over 10 bases. CDR1 and CDR2 from the germline V gene are SGDLS and YYNGEE. This CDR3 spans 15 amino acids. With 3 bases clipped from V and 3 bases from J, the junction kept 4 bases outside the gene matches. CDR3 nucleotides: TGTGCCAGCAGCGGGACAGGGGGTTCAACAGATACGCAGTATTTT. As protein: CASSGTGGSTDTQYF.

This clone was found once. The rearrangement uses TRBV6-5 and TRBJ2-7; 7 nucleotides line up with TRBD1. Germline V gene lookup returns CDR1 MNHEY and CDR2 SVGAGI. V shed 7 bases and J 4 bases; nucleotides not matched to a gene: 7. The CDR3 has 13 residues. The CDR3 coding sequence is TGTGCCAGCACCGCGACAGGGCTTTACGAGCAGTACTTC. It translates to CASTATGLYEQYF.

This clone was counted a few times. The rearrangement uses TRBV7-2 and TRBJ2-7; possibly TRBD1 for D (6 bases). Trimming pared 10 bases from V and 6 bases from J, leaving 13 bases between. Germline V gene sequence: CDR1 SGHTA, CDR2 FQGNSA. The CDR3 is 11 amino acids. CDR3 sequence reads: CATRGGVEQYF. CDR3 coding DNA: TGTGCCACTCGAGGGGGAGTCGAGCAGTACTTC.